This paragraph covers one T cell receptor (beta chain) sequence. The sample originates from a study of neurological immune-mediated disorders. TCRdb re-called the 5' RACE reads through MiXCR, storing one row per CDR3 protein. The data show approximately 47,000 distinct CDR3 sequences, 13% seen once. Time point specified: longitudinal time-point 3. Germline CDR1 and CDR2: SGHRS and YFSETQ. This CDR3 has 14 amino acids. V lost 1 base, J lost 2 bases, and 8 bases lay in between. The chain uses TRBV5-1 and TRBJ2-3; TRBD2 might be the D (6 bases). The sequence was obtained from a man aged 25 to 40 in good health. The sequenced sample was PBMCs. The CDR3 sequence is CASSLWGVTDTQYF. The CDR3, as DNA: TGCGCCAGCAGCTTGTGGGGGGTCACAGATACGCAGTATTTT.